This TCR beta chain was captured in a study of T-cell memory formation after mild COVID-19. One entry per CDR3 protein results from TCRdb running MiXCR on the 5' RACE reads. Found here are about 340,000 distinct CDR3 sequences, more than 20% of them singletons; the top ten hold around a fifth. A few counts support this clonotype. The antigen remains undetermined. The germline V gene has CDR1 LGHDT and CDR2 YNNKEL (reference sequence). The trim removed 4 bases at V and 1 base at J, leaving 6 bases unmatched. The CDR3 has 16 amino acids. Findings and limits, study-wide: Within pre-infection memory, some responding clones were found, suggesting cross-reactive memory joined. Whether second-wave clones peaking at day 37 were SARS-CoV-2 specific went unconfirmed. Researchers report contracting CD4+ clones mostly in CM and EM, with CD8+ clones in EMRA.

The sequence derives from a man aged 18-30 years who had mild COVID-19 (a few samples of this study predate the infection). Cell type and time point are not known. This chain uses TRBV3-1 with TRBJ2-4; TRBD1 agrees at 8 bases. Sequenced material: PBMCs or a T cell subset sorted from them (not recorded which). CDR3 region: CASSLTTGVAKNIQYF. In DNA, the CDR3 is TGTGCCAGCAGCCTAACGACAGGGGTGGCCAAAAACATTCAGTACTTC. The entire variable domain, with the rest obtained from reference TRBV3-1 and TRBJ2-4, is as follows: DTAVSQTPKYLVTQMGNDKSIKCEQNLGHDTMYWYKQDSKKFLKIMFSYNNKELIINETVPNRFSPKSPDKAHLNLHINSLELGDSAVYFCASSLTTGVAKNIQYFGAGTRLSVL.